These T cell receptor beta chains were read from a single sample in a study of T cell changes during pregnancy in multiple sclerosis. Clones were sequenced by immunoSEQ multiplex PCR, and TCRdb holds only the in-frame ones, with some missing. The sample holds 25,000 to 35,000 clones; around nine tenths are singletons and the top ten take roughly 5.8%. The specimen comprised CD8+ T cells from peripheral blood mononuclear cells, sampled before pregnancy. The receptor source for this set is a female donor with multiple sclerosis, enrolled in a pregnancy study. Each CDR3 is given with its conserved first and last residue. A D gene is named only where the DNA matches it firmly. Clone size is stated in some rows and not others, as once, few, many or a class when expanded.

clone_size	v_call	cdr3_length	j_call	d_call	cdr3_aa	cdr3_nt
-	TRBV2	13	TRBJ1-2	-	CASSELKAYGYTF	TGTGCCAGCAGTGAATTGAAAGCCTATGGCTACACCTTC
-	TRBV10-3	17	TRBJ2-2	TRBD1	CAISVTPGGADTGELFF	TGTGCCATCAGTGTTACTCCAGGGGGCGCGGACACCGGGGAGCTGTTTTTT
-	TRBV7-9	15	TRBJ2-2	-	CASSLFQGGSGELFF	TGTGCCAGCAGCTTGTTTCAGGGAGGATCCGGGGAGCTGTTTTTT
once	TRBV29-1	13	TRBJ2-1	TRBD1	CSTNRGLLYEQFF	TGCAGCACAAACAGGGGGCTTCTTTATGAGCAGTTCTTC
-	TRBV15	15	TRBJ2-7	-	CATSRDHRENYEQYF	TGTGCCACCAGCAGAGATCATAGGGAGAATTACGAGCAGTACTTC
-	TRBV4-1	15	TRBJ1-2	-	CASSQEMVRANGYTF	TGCGCCAGCAGCCAAGAGATGGTCAGGGCCAACGGCTACACCTTC
-	TRBV19	14	TRBJ1-5	TRBD1	CASRTQGAEQPQHF	TGTGCCAGTAGGACACAGGGGGCAGAGCAGCCCCAGCATTTT
once	TRBV18	19	TRBJ1-1	TRBD1	CASSLEPQRDSFMNTEAFF	TGTGCCAGCTCACTCGAACCTCAGAGGGACAGCTTCATGAACACTGAAGCTTTCTTT
-	TRBV5-8	15	TRBJ1-2	TRBD1	CASSFGQDGNYGYTF	TGTGCCAGCAGCTTCGGACAGGACGGGAACTATGGCTACACCTTC
-	TRBV2	17	TRBJ1-1	-	CASSTILDIPLNTEAFF	TGTGCCAGCAGTACAATCCTGGACATTCCATTGAACACTGAAGCTTTCTTT
-	TRBV27	15	TRBJ1-4	-	CASSPQGATNEKLFF	TGTGCCAGCAGTCCACAGGGTGCAACTAATGAAAAACTGTTTTTT
-	TRBV9	20	TRBJ2-2	TRBD1	CASSVEQRKRGDRGAGELFF	TGTGCCAGCAGCGTAGAGCAGAGGAAAAGGGGGGACAGGGGGGCCGGGGAGCTGTTTTTT
-	TRBV4-1	15	TRBJ1-6	-	CASSQAGQINSPLHF	TGCGCCAGCAGCCAAGCGGGACAAATTAATTCACCCCTCCACTTT
once	TRBV7-8	15	TRBJ1-5	-	CASSLELGLGQPQHF	TGTGCCAGCAGCTTAGAGTTGGGGCTCGGTCAGCCCCAGCATTTT
-	TRBV2	14	TRBJ1-1	TRBD1	CASPGGPGGTEAFF	TGTGCCTCCCCTGGGGGCCCAGGGGGCACTGAAGCTTTCTTT
-	TRBV7-3	17	TRBJ1-1	-	CASSPSVGRAPNTEAFF	TGTGCCAGCAGCCCCTCGGTTGGCAGGGCCCCGAACACTGAAGCTTTCTTT
-	TRBV21-1	13	TRBJ1-5	-	CASTIHGLGPQHF	TGTGCCAGCACCATACATGGCCTAGGGCCCCAGCATTTT
-	TRBV6-6	16	TRBJ2-7	TRBD1	CASSYYRTGGSLEQYF	TGTGCCAGCAGTTACTATAGGACAGGGGGATCACTCGAGCAGTACTTC
-	TRBV14	15	TRBJ1-2	-	CASSQSGPAGWGYTF	TGTGCCAGCAGCCAATCAGGCCCGGCCGGTTGGGGCTACACCTTC
-	TRBV10-2	13	TRBJ2-5	-	CASSESRRETQYF	TGCGCCAGCAGTGAGTCGAGGCGGGAGACCCAGTACTTC
-	TRBV7-9	17	TRBJ1-3	-	CASSPERVTSLGNTIYF	TGTGCCAGCAGCCCCGAGAGGGTCACTAGTCTAGGAAACACCATATATTTT
-	TRBV2	13	TRBJ2-7	-	CASSETASYEQYF	TGTGCCAGCAGTGAGACAGCGTCCTACGAGCAGTACTTC
-	TRBV7-2	14	TRBJ1-2	-	CASSLGRGGYGYTF	TGTGCCAGCAGCTTAGGTAGGGGAGGGTATGGCTACACCTTC
-	TRBV21-1	17	TRBJ2-2	-	CASSKEGQSPRLGELFF	TGTGCCAGCAGCAAAGAGGGGCAGTCCCCTAGGCTCGGGGAGCTGTTTTTT
-	TRBV7-9	16	TRBJ2-3	TRBD2	CASSPGLAGVSDTQYF	TGTGCCAGCAGCCCGGGACTAGCGGGGGTTTCAGATACGCAGTATTTT
-	TRBV7-9	15	TRBJ1-1	-	CASSPRTAGDTEAFF	TGTGCCAGCAGCCCCCGAACAGCCGGGGACACTGAAGCTTTCTTT
-	TRBV5-5	15	TRBJ2-5	TRBD1	CASSLWQGAGETQYF	TGTGCCAGCAGCTTGTGGCAGGGGGCAGGGGAGACCCAGTACTTC
-	TRBV7-3	14	TRBJ1-1	TRBD1	CASSLGQGATEAFF	TGTGCCAGCAGCTTGGGACAGGGGGCAACTGAAGCTTTCTTT
-	TRBV28	15	TRBJ2-3	TRBD2	CASTTGTSVTDTQYF	TGTGCCAGCACCACCGGGACTAGCGTCACAGATACGCAGTATTTT
-	TRBV5-5	17	TRBJ1-1	-	CASSLSQFNSGRPEAFF	TGTGCCAGCAGCTTGTCTCAGTTCAATTCAGGGCGGCCTGAAGCTTTCTTT
-	TRBV19	19	TRBJ2-2	TRBD2	CASSIDPRLAGTNTGELFF	TGTGCCAGTAGTATAGACCCCCGACTAGCGGGGACGAACACCGGGGAGCTGTTTTTT
once	TRBV4-1	16	TRBJ2-1	TRBD2	CASSQELAGYYNEQFF	TGCGCCAGCAGCCAAGAACTAGCGGGATACTACAATGAGCAGTTCTTC
-	TRBV6-1	12	TRBJ2-5	-	CASKQGQETQYF	TGTGCCAGCAAACAGGGACAAGAGACCCAGTACTTC
-	TRBV28	16	TRBJ1-5	-	CASFPSGPMVYQPQHF	TGTGCCAGCTTCCCTTCAGGCCCCATGGTGTATCAGCCCCAGCATTTT
-	TRBV19	13	TRBJ1-2	-	CASEDRANYGYTF	TGTGCCAGTGAGGACAGAGCTAACTATGGCTACACCTTC
-	TRBV4-2	14	TRBJ1-1	-	CASKFIGENTEAFF	TGTGCCAGCAAATTTATCGGGGAGAACACTGAAGCTTTCTTT
-	TRBV5-4	14	TRBJ2-2	-	CASSFALIPGELFF	TGTGCCAGCAGCTTCGCCCTAATTCCCGGGGAGCTGTTTTTT
-	TRBV27	14	TRBJ2-2	-	CASRGLTSYRELFF	TGTGCCAGCAGGGGGTTGACTAGTTACCGGGAGCTGTTTTTT
-	TRBV9	15	TRBJ1-1	-	CASSPGWEAHTEAFF	TGTGCCAGCAGCCCAGGGTGGGAGGCGCACACTGAAGCTTTCTTT
once	TRBV9	14	TRBJ2-7	-	CASSSGSTLYEQYF	TGTGCCAGCAGCTCCGGGAGCACTTTATACGAGCAGTACTTC
-	TRBV6-5	14	TRBJ2-2	TRBD2	CATIGLAGTGELFF	TGTGCCACCATAGGACTAGCCGGTACCGGGGAGCTGTTTTTT
-	TRBV6-6	13	TRBJ2-1	TRBD2	CAGRTSEQNEQFF	TGTGCCGGAAGGACTAGCGAACAGAATGAGCAGTTCTTC
-	TRBV29-1	13	TRBJ2-7	TRBD2	CSVRSGSVYEQYF	TGCAGCGTTAGAAGCGGGAGTGTATACGAGCAGTACTTC
-	TRBV4-2	15	TRBJ2-5	-	CASSQERTLPETQYF	TGTGCCAGCAGCCAAGAGAGGACTCTCCCGGAGACCCAGTACTTC
-	TRBV28	16	TRBJ2-3	TRBD1	CASSSRDREDPDTQYF	TGTGCCAGCAGTTCCCGGGACAGGGAGGACCCAGATACGCAGTATTTT
-	TRBV9	16	TRBJ1-4	-	CASSVEGGGTNEKLFF	TGTGCCAGCAGCGTAGAGGGCGGGGGGACTAACGAAAAACTGTTTTTT
-	TRBV7-6	16	TRBJ2-7	TRBD2	CASSPVGAGGIYEQYF	TGTGCCAGCAGCCCCGTCGGTGCGGGGGGTATCTACGAGCAGTACTTC
-	TRBV28	18	TRBJ2-1	TRBD2	CASSLNMHSGTSTSEQFF	TGTGCCAGCAGTTTAAATATGCACTCCGGGACTAGTACCTCAGAGCAGTTCTTC
-	TRBV4-1	16	TRBJ1-4	-	CASSQDLRGAGEKLFF	TGCGCCAGCAGCCAAGATCTACGGGGCGCGGGGGAAAAACTGTTTTTT
-	TRBV29-1	11	TRBJ1-1	TRBD1	CSVGQGAEAFF	TGCAGCGTTGGGCAGGGGGCTGAAGCTTTCTTT
-	TRBV9	19	TRBJ2-1	TRBD2	CASSVGVRAGLAGLNEQFF	TGTGCCAGCAGCGTAGGGGTCCGTGCGGGACTAGCGGGCCTCAATGAGCAGTTCTTC
-	TRBV5-4	14	TRBJ1-2	-	CASSLGTVGYGYTF	TGTGCCAGCAGCTTGGGGACAGTGGGGTATGGCTACACCTTC
-	TRBV9	15	TRBJ2-7	TRBD1	CASSVQGVDSYEQYF	TGTGCCAGCAGCGTGCAGGGGGTTGACTCCTACGAGCAGTACTTC